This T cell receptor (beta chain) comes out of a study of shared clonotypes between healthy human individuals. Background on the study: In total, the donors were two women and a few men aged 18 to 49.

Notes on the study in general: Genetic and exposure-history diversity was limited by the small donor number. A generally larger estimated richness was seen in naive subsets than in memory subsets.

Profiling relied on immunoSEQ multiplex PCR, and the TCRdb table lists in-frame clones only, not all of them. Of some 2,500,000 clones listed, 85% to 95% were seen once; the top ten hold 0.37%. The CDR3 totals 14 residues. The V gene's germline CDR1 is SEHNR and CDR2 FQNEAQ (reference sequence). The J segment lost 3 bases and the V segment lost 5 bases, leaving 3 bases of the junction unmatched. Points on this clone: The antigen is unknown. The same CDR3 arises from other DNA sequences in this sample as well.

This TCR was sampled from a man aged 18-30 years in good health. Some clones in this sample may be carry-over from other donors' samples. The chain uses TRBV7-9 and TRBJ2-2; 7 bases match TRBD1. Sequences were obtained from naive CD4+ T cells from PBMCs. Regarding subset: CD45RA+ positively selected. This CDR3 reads CASSLGTDTGELFF. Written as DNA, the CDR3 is TGTGCCAGCAGCCTAGGGACAGACACCGGGGAGCTGTTTTTT.